This T cell receptor (beta chain) was observed in a study of blood T cell repertoires in COVID-19 (dated by TCRdb to 2019 to 2021). The study in broad terms: Samples covering the acute and convalescent phases of COVID-19 were provided by collaborators in the United States, Italy and Spain. The material from the prospective study consisted of cDNA or gDNA derived from T cells, B-cell-depleted T cells, or PBMCs. Subjects who had been exposed to COVID-19, were actively infected with it, or had recovered from it provided the deeply sampled blood TCRbeta repertoires that made up the dataset. The repertoires were released in a freely available public database intended as a resource for research on the immune response to SARS-CoV-2. Samples were obtained from the ongoing ImmuneRACE study (first 160 participants) and from about 1,300 subjects provided by 6 global collaborators. The sample metadata nearly always contained a de-identified subject ID, COVID-19 status, age in years and sex. Where HLA class I and class II types were available, the types were taken from metadata supplied by the sample provider, not from assay-based typing.

At one collaborating source in Seattle, patients were enrolled during active infection and were followed longitudinally through the course of disease. Collaborating institutions collected whole blood in K2EDTA tubes following their own protocols. For TCRbeta analysis, collaborators shipped samples as frozen whole blood, isolated PBMCs, or DNA extracted from either of those sample types. Concerning this clone itself: Its binding antigen is unknown. No much larger clone is present one base from it, and per-base qualities are unavailable.

The investigation overall reported the following: The quantity of clinical and demographic metadata differed by source and by participant and was supplied without curation.

TCRbeta CDR3 regions were amplified from genomic DNA by means of the immunoSEQ Assay, a bias-controlled multiplex PCR. The authors' pipeline ran thus. Within the assay, amplification of reference gene primers was used to estimate how many nucleated cells each sample contained. To quantify the absolute abundance of each unique TCRbeta CDR3 rearrangement, sequence reads were collapsed and filtered. For each sample, productive Simpson clonality was calculated as the square root of Simpson's diversity index over productive rearrangements. TCRdb obtained this table from immuneACCESS and retained in-frame rearrangements with V and J assigned. These tables miss some clones; where compared with another copy, unresolved V genes account for less than half of the shortfall, and the remainder is unexplained. D and trimming come from the DNA, and the V and J calls and clone size come from that table. The sample table contains 250,000 or so clones; only one count was recorded for around 91% of them. The biggest ten clones account for 2.1% of the sample.

Its CDR3 holds 15 amino acids, cysteine through phenylalanine. Only the CDR3 portion is preserved as DNA: 45 bases, with reading frame beginning at the first base. The germline V gene yields LGHNA for CDR1 and YSLEER for CDR2. The clonotype originates from a woman in her sixties or seventies with COVID-19, enrolled during active disease. The sequencing input was peripheral blood. The chain employs TRBV4-3 and TRBJ2-7; TRBD2 is a possible D gene, resting on 6 matching bases. Near its end, the DNA agrees better with TRBJ2-5, so the J call may be wrong. CDR3 loop: CASSQLSGLVETQYF. In nucleotides, the sequence is TGCGCCAGCAGCCAATTAAGCGGGCTAGTGGAGACCCAGTACTTC.